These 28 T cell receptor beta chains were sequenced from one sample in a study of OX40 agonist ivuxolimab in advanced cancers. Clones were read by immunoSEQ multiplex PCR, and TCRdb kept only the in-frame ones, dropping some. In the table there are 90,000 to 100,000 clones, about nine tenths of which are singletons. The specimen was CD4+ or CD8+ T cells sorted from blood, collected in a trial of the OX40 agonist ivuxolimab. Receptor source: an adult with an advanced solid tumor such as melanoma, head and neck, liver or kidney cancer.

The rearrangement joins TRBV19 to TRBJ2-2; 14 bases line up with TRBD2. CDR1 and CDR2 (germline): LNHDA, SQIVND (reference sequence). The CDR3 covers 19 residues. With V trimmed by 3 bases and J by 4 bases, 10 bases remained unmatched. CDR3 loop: CASSISGGLAGVGTGELFF. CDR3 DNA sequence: TGTGCCAGTAGTATTTCAGGGGGACTAGCGGGAGTCGGCACCGGGGAGCTGTTTTTT.

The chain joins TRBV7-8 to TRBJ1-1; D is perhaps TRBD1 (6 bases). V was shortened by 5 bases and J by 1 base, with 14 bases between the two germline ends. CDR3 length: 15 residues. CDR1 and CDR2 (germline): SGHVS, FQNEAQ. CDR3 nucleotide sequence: TGTGCCAGCAGCATAATCCGACAGGCGAACACTGAAGCTTTCTTT. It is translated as CASSIIRQANTEAFF.

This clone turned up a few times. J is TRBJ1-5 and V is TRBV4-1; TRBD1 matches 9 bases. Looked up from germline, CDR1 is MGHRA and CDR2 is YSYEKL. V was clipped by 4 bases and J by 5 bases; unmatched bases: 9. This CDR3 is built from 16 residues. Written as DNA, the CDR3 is TGCGCCAGCAGCCGAGTATCGACAGGGGGTCATCAGCCCCAGCATTTT. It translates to CASSRVSTGGHQPQHF.

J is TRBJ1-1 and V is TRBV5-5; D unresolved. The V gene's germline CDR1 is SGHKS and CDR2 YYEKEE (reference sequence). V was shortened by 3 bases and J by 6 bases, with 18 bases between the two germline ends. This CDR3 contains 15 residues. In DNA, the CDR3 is TGTGCCAGCAGCTGGGGAGAGAGGGAGCGCGCTGAAGCTTTCTTT. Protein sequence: CASSWGERERAEAFF.

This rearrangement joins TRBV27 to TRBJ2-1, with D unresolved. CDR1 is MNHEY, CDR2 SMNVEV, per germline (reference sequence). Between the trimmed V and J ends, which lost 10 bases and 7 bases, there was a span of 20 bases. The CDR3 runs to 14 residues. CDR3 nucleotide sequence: TGTGCCACCAGCAACGGGCCGGGTGAGAATGAGCAGTTCTTC. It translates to CATSNGPGENEQFF.

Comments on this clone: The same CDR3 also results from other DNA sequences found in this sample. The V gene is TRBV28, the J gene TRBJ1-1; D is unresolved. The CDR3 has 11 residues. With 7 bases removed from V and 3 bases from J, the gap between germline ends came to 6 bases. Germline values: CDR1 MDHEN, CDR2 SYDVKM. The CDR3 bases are TGTGCCAGCATTGCATACACTGAAGCTTTCTTT. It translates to CASIAYTEAFF. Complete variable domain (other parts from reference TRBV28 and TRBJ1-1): DVKVTQSSRYLVKRTGEKVFLECVQDMDHENMFWYRQDPGLGLRLIYFSYDVKMKEKGDIPEGYSVSREKKERFSLILESASTNQTSMYLCASIAYTEAFFGQGTRLTVV.

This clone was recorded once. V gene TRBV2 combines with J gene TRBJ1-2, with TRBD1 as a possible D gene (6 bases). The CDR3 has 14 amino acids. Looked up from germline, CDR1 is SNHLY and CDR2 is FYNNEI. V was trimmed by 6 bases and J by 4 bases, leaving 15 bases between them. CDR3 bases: TGTGCCAGCAGGGCGGACAGTAACTTCTATGGCTACACCTTC. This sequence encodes CASRADSNFYGYTF.

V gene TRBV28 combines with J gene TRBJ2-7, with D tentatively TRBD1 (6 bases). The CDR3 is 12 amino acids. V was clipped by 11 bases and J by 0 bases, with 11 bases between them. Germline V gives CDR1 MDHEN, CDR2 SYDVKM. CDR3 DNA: TGTGCCCTTAGGGGGAACTCCTACGAGCAGTACTTC. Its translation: CALRGNSYEQYF.

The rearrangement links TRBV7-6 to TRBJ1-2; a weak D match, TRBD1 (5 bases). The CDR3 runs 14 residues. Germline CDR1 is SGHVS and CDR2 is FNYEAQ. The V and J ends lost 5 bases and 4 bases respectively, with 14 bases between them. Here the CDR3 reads CASSPGTGVYGYTF. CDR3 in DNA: TGTGCCAGCAGCCCAGGGACTGGGGTCTATGGCTACACCTTC. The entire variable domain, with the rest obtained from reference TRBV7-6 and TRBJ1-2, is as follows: GAGVSQSPRYKVTKRGQDVALRCDPISGHVSLYWYRQALGQGPEFLTYFNYEAQQDKSGLPNDRFSAERPEGSISTLTIQRTEQRDSAMYRCASSPGTGVYGYTFGSGTRLTVV.

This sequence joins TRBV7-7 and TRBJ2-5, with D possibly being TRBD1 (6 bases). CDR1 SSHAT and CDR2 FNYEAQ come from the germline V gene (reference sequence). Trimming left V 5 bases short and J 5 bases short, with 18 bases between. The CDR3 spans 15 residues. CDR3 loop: CASSAPGGGWETQYF. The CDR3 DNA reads TGTGCCAGCAGCGCCCCAGGTGGGGGCTGGGAGACCCAGTACTTC. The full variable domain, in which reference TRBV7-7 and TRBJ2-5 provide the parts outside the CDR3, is GAGVSQSPRYKVTKRGQDVTLRCDPISSHATLYWYQQALGQGPEFLTYFNYEAQPDKSGLPSDRFSAERPEGSISTLTIQRTEQRDSAMYRCASSAPGGGWETQYFGPGTRLLVL.

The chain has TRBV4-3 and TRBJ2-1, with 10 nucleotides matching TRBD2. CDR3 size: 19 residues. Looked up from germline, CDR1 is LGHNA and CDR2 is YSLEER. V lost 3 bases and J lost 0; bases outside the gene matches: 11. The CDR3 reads CASSHYLSGRVSSYNEQFF. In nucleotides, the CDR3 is TGCGCCAGCAGCCATTACCTAAGCGGGAGGGTGAGCTCCTACAATGAGCAGTTCTTC.

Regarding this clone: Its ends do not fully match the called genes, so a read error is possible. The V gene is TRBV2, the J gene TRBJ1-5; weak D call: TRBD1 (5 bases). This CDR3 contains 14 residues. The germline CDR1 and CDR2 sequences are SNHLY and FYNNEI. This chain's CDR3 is CASREAEGRQPQHF. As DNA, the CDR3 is TGTGCCAGCAGGGAAGCGGAGGGGAGGCAGCCCCAGCATTTT.

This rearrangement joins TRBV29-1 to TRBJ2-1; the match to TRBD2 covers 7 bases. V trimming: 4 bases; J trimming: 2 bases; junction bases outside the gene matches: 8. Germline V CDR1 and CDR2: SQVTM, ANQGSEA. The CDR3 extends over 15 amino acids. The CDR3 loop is CSVVPPSGAYNEQFF. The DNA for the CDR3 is TGCAGCGTTGTCCCCCCTAGCGGAGCCTACAATGAGCAGTTCTTC.

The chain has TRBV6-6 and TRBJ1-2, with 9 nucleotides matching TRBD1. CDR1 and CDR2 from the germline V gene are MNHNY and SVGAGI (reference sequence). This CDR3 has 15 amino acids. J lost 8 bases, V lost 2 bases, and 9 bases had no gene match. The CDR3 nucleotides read TGTGCCAGCAGTTACGGGGACAGGGAGGGATGGGGCTACACCTTC. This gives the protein CASSYGDREGWGYTF.

Here the CDR3 reads CASNLPASGANVLTF. DNA of the CDR3: TGTGCCAGTAACCTCCCTGCCTCTGGGGCCAACGTCCTGACTTTC. The J gene is TRBJ2-6, the V gene TRBV19; D not resolved. The germline V gene encodes CDR1 LNHDA and CDR2 SQIVND (reference sequence). V was pared by 7 bases and J by 0 bases, with 10 bases between. The CDR3 runs to 15 residues.

The CDR3 spells CASSQKAQGDYGYTF. The CDR3 DNA is TGTGCCAGCTCCCAAAAGGCACAGGGCGACTATGGCTACACCTTC. The V call is TRBV18, the J call TRBJ1-2; possible D gene TRBD1, 6 bases. Germline lookup yields CDR1 KGHSH and CDR2 LQKENI. Trimming removed 6 bases from V and 3 bases from J, with 17 bases in between. This CDR3 comprises 15 residues.

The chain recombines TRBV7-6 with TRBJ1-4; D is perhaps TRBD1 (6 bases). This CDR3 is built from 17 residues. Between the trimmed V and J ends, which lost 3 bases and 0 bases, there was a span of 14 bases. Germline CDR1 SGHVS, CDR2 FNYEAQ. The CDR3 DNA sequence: TGTGCCAGCAGCTTGTGGACAGCGGGCGCAACTAATGAAAAACTGTTTTTT. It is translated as CASSLWTAGATNEKLFF.

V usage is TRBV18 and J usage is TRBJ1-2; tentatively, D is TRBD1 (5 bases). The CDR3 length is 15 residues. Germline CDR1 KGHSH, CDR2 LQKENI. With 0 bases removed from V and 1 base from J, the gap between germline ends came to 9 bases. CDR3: CASSPPQGINYGYTF. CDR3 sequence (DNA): TGTGCCAGCTCACCACCGCAGGGTATTAACTATGGCTACACCTTC.

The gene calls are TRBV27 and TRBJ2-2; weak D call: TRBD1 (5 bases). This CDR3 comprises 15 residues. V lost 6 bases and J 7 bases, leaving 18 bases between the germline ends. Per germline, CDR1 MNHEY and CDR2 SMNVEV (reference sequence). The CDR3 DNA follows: TGTGCCAGCAGAAGGGGATATCAAGGCATCGGGGAGCTGTTTTTT. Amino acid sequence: CASRRGYQGIGELFF.

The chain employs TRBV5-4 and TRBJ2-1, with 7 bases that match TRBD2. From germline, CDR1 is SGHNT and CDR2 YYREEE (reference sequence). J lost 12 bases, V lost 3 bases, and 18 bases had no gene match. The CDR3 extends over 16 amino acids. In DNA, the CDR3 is TGTGCCAGCAGCTCGGTTGGGAGCGGGACGATAAGGGCGCAGTTCTTC. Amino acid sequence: CASSSVGSGTIRAQFF.

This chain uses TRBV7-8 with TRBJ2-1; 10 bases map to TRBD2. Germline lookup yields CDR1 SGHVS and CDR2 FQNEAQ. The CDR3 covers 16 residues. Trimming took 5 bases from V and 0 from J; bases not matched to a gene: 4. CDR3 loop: CASSPPSGSSYNEQFF. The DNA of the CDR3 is TGTGCCAGCAGCCCCCCTAGCGGGAGCTCCTACAATGAGCAGTTCTTC.

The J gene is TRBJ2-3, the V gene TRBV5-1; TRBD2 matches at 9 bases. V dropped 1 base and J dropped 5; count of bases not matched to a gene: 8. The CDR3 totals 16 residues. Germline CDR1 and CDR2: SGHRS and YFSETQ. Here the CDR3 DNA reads TGCGCCAGCAGCTTGTTTGTAGCGGGAGATGGAGATACGCAGTATTTT. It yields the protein CASSLFVAGDGDTQYF.

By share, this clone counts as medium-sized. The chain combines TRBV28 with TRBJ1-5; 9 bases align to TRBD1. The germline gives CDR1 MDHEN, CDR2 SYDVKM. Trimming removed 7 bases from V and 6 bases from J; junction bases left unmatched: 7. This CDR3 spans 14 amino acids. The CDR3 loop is CASNWGTGIQPQHF. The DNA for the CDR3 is TGTGCCAGCAATTGGGGGACAGGGATTCAGCCCCAGCATTTT.

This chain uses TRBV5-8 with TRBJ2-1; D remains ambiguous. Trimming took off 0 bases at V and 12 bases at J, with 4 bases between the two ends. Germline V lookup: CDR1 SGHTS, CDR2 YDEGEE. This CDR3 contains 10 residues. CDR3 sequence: CASSLVVQFF. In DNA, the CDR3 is TGTGCCAGCAGCTTGGTCGTGCAGTTCTTC.

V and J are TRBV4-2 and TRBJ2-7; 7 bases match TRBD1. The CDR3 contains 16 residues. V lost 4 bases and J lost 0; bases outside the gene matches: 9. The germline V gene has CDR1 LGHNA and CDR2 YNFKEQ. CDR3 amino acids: CASSRDGQDYSYEQYF. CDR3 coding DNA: TGTGCCAGCAGCCGGGACGGACAGGATTACTCCTACGAGCAGTACTTC.

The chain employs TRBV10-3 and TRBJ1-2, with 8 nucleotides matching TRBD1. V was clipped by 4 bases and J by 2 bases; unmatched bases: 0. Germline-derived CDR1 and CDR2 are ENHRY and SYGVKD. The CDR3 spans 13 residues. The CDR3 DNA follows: TGTGCCATCAGTGGACAGGGGAACTATGGCTACACCTTC. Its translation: CAISGQGNYGYTF.

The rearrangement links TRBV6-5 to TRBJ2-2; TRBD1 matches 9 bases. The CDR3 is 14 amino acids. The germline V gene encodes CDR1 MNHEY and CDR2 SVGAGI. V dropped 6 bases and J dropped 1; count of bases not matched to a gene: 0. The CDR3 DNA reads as TGTGCCAGCAGGGACAGGGGGAACACCGGGGAGCTGTTTTTT. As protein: CASRDRGNTGELFF.

CDR3 nucleotides: TGTGCCAGCAGCCCCGGCAGCGGGAGGGCAGCCGGGGAGCTGTTTTTT. The encoded protein is CASSPGSGRAAGELFF. The chain combines TRBV7-6 with TRBJ2-2; 10 positions match TRBD2. The CDR3 loop spans 16 amino acids. Trimming at V came to 5 bases and at J to 6 bases, leaving 9 bases not matched to a gene. The germline CDR1 and CDR2 sequences are SGHVS and FNYEAQ.